Each of the 24 T cell receptor beta chains below was sequenced from the same sample in a study of cytomegalovirus exposure and HLA in healthy donors. Researchers ran the PCR with 60 Vbeta and 13 Jbeta primers. TCRdb keeps only in-frame clones here, not all; method: immunoSEQ multiplex PCR. The data show roughly 180,000 clones, with 75% to 90% seen just once and around 4.4% held by the top ten. Material for sequencing was PBMCs. Source of these receptors: a woman aged 50 to 60 in good health and CMV-seropositive.

The chain uses TRBV5-4 and TRBJ1-5, with 8 bases fitting TRBD1. The CDR3 contains 15 residues. V trimming: 3 bases; J trimming: 4 bases; junction bases outside the gene matches: 6. Looked up from germline, CDR1 is SGHNT and CDR2 is YYREEE (reference sequence). The CDR3 spells CASSSQGEFNQPQHF. The CDR3 DNA reads as TGTGCCAGCAGCTCACAGGGGGAATTTAATCAGCCCCAGCATTTT.

The chain recombines TRBV11-2 with TRBJ1-1; 7 bases fit TRBD1. The CDR3 is made up of 17 amino acids. The trim removed 4 bases at V and 1 base at J, leaving 12 bases unmatched. Germline-derived CDR1 and CDR2 are SGHAT and FQNNGV. For the CDR3, the DNA is TGTGCCAGCAGCTCACAGGGGTGGGGGGCCCCGAACACTGAAGCTTTCTTT. Translation gives CASSSQGWGAPNTEAFF. Drawing the rest from reference TRBV11-2 and TRBJ1-1, the complete variable domain is EAGVAQSPRYKIIEKRQSVAFWCNPISGHATLYWYQQILGQGPKLLIQFQNNGVVDDSQLPKDRFSAERLKGVDSTLKIQPAKLEDSAVYLCASSSQGWGAPNTEAFFGQGTRLTVV.

This clone was recorded only once. The V and J genes are TRBV28 and TRBJ2-5; 8 bases fit TRBD1. Looked up from germline, CDR1 is MDHEN and CDR2 is SYDVKM. The CDR3 loop spans 16 amino acids. After removal of 4 bases from V and 5 bases from J, the junction contained 12 bases not matched to a gene. The CDR3 DNA reads TGTGCCAGCAGTTCCTCGGGACAGGCACTTGGGGAGACCCAGTACTTC. This gives the protein CASSSSGQALGETQYF.

V gene TRBV29-1 combines with J gene TRBJ2-1; D perhaps matches TRBD1 (6 bases). The V gene lost 4 bases and the J gene lost 5 bases, with 15 bases spanning the gap. Germline lookup yields CDR1 SQVTM and CDR2 ANQGSEA. The CDR3 runs 14 residues. The CDR3 coding sequence is TGCAGCGTTGCTACAGGGCTGGGGGACAATGAGCAGTTCTTC. Encoded protein: CSVATGLGDNEQFF.

The chain links TRBV5-1 to TRBJ2-3, with a weak D call TRBD2 (6 bases). V was shortened by 7 bases and J by 3 bases, with 12 bases between the two germline ends. Per germline, CDR1 SGHRS and CDR2 YFSETQ. The CDR3 consists of 13 residues. CDR3 nucleotide sequence: TGCGCCAGCCGGGCACGGGAGACAGATACGCAGTATTTT. This translates into CASRARETDTQYF.

The chain recombines TRBV5-1 with TRBJ2-7; D is possibly TRBD1 (5 bases). Trimming took 4 bases from V and 3 from J, leaving 14 bases between them. The CDR3 length is 14 residues. Germline CDR1 is SGHRS and CDR2 is YFSETQ. The CDR3 sequence: CASSIHDRDYEQYF. The CDR3 nucleotides are TGCGCCAGCAGCATCCATGACAGAGACTACGAGCAGTACTTC.

In this sample, this clone turned up a few times. CDR3 amino acids: CASMPKGLAVYEQYF. The CDR3 nucleotides read TGTGCCAGCATGCCAAAGGGACTAGCAGTTTACGAGCAGTACTTC. The genes are TRBV10-3 and TRBJ2-7; 9 bases fit TRBD2. V gave up 10 bases and J gave up 4 bases; unmatched junction bases: 14. CDR1 ENHRY and CDR2 SYGVKD come from the germline V gene. CDR3 size: 15 residues.

The rearrangement joins TRBV5-1 to TRBJ2-5, with 7 bases aligning to TRBD1. The end of the DNA fits TRBJ2-7 better, so the J call may be wrong. The CDR3 is 15 amino acids. Germline-derived CDR1 and CDR2 are SGHRS and YFSETQ. CDR3 DNA: TGCGCCAGCAGTCGGACAGGCGACTTCTCCTACGAGCAGTACTTC. This encodes CASSRTGDFSYEQYF.

This rearrangement joins TRBV4-2 to TRBJ1-2; 11 bases align to TRBD1. Trimming took 4 bases from V and 4 from J; bases not matched to a gene: 8. Germline V gives CDR1 LGHNA, CDR2 YNFKEQ. The CDR3 has 16 amino acids. The CDR3 DNA sequence: TGTGCCAGCAGCCTCACGGGACAGGGGGAAGCCTATGGCTACACCTTC. It yields the protein CASSLTGQGEAYGYTF.

This clone was counted only a few times. The chain carries TRBV18 and TRBJ2-5; 7 nucleotides line up with TRBD1. The CDR3 runs to 16 residues. Germline CDR1 and CDR2: KGHSH and LQKENI. Trimming removed 3 bases from V and 0 bases from J; junction bases left unmatched: 7. CDR3 bases: TGTGCCAGCTCACCCTGGACAGGAACGTACCAAGAGACCCAGTACTTC. It codes for CASSPWTGTYQETQYF.

The rearrangement links TRBV5-5 to TRBJ1-5; D is uncertain. CDR1 and CDR2 from the germline V gene are SGHKS and YYEKEE (reference sequence). The CDR3 loop spans 15 amino acids. V was cut by 4 bases and J by 0 bases, with 11 bases left in between. The CDR3 DNA follows: TGTGCCAGCAGCCTAGAGGGAGATAGCAATCAGCCCCAGCATTTT. Protein product: CASSLEGDSNQPQHF.

The rearrangement joins TRBV10-3 to TRBJ2-5, with D perhaps TRBD2 (5 bases). Germline V gene lookup returns CDR1 ENHRY and CDR2 SYGVKD. Trimming took off 2 bases at V and 5 bases at J, with 9 bases between the two ends. There are 13 residues in the CDR3. CDR3 sequence: CAISERSGETQYF. The CDR3, as DNA: TGTGCCATCAGTGAGCGATCGGGGGAGACCCAGTACTTC.

A few counts support this clone. This chain uses TRBV4-3 with TRBJ2-3; 10 nucleotides align to TRBD2. This CDR3 contains 18 residues. The ends lost 0 bases at V and 4 bases at J; junction bases unmatched: 10. From germline, CDR1 is LGHNA and CDR2 YSLEER. The DNA for the CDR3 is TGCGCCAGCAGCCAAGATCGAGCGGGGGGGCCCGGGTCAGATACGCAGTATTTT. Translated, it gives CASSQDRAGGPGSDTQYF.

The CDR3 DNA reads TGTGCCAGCAGCTTGTTGGGCTACGAGCAGTACTTC. Its translation is CASSLLGYEQYF. V and J are TRBV5-8 and TRBJ2-5; no definite D call. Judging by the DNA end, TRBJ2-7 fits better; the J call may be wrong. This CDR3 has 12 residues. Germline CDR1 and CDR2: SGHTS and YDEGEE.

This clone was counted between two and nine times. The chain combines TRBV30 with TRBJ1-1, with TRBD1 as a possible D gene (6 bases). The CDR3 has 13 residues. From germline, CDR1 is GTSNPN and CDR2 SVGIG (reference sequence). With 0 bases removed from V and 5 bases from J, the gap between germline ends came to 10 bases. The CDR3 nucleotides read TGTGCCTGGAGTGTTGGGGGCGAAACTGAAGCTTTCTTT. It codes for CAWSVGGETEAFF.

V is TRBV27 and J is TRBJ2-1, with TRBD2 as a possible D gene (5 bases). CDR1 is MNHEY, CDR2 SMNVEV, per germline (reference sequence). V was cut by 3 bases and J by 0 bases, with 15 bases left in between. There are 17 residues in the CDR3. CDR3 region: CASSFRGGFGSYNEQFF. The DNA for the CDR3 is TGTGCCAGCAGTTTCAGAGGCGGGTTTGGCTCCTACAATGAGCAGTTCTTC.

The genes are TRBV23-1 and TRBJ1-6; 10 positions match TRBD1. Being an ORF, TRBV23-1 has a function that is uncertain. The CDR3 runs to 15 residues. Losses at the gene ends were 4 bases for V and 9 bases for J; bases not matched to a gene: 6. CDR3 in DNA: TGCGCCAGCAGTCGCCCGGGACAGGGGAGTTCACCCCTCCACTTT. This sequence encodes CASSRPGQGSSPLHF.

This sequence joins TRBV11-3 and TRBJ2-1; 7 bases are a match to TRBD1. Germline V CDR1 and CDR2: SGHNT, YENEEA. J gave up 8 bases and V 0 bases, and 10 bases lay outside the gene matches. The CDR3 sequence is 16 residues long. The CDR3 DNA sequence: TGTGCCAGCAGCTTAGATGGAAGGGGTGGACAGGATGAGCAGTTCTTC. Translating gives CASSLDGRGGQDEQFF.

The chain carries TRBV19 and TRBJ2-7; 9 nucleotides agree with TRBD2. CDR1 LNHDA and CDR2 SQIVND come from the germline V gene (reference sequence). V shed 5 bases and J 4 bases; nucleotides not matched to a gene: 12. The CDR3 is 16 amino acids. The CDR3 DNA sequence: TGTGCCAGTAGTCCCGCCCCACTAGCGGGTCATTACGAGCAGTACTTC. Protein: CASSPAPLAGHYEQYF. Filled out from reference TRBV19 and TRBJ2-7, the complete variable domain reads DGGITQSPKYLFRKEGQNVTLSCEQNLNHDAMYWYRQDPGQGLRLIYYSQIVNDFQKGDIAEGYSVSREKKESFPLTVTSAQKNPTAFYLCASSPAPLAGHYEQYFGPGTRLTVT.

In this sample, this clone turned up once. The gene calls are TRBV5-1 and TRBJ2-3, with D possibly TRBD2 on 7 matching bases. Germline V lookup: CDR1 SGHRS, CDR2 YFSETQ. V was shortened by 4 bases and J by 3 bases, with 24 bases between the two germline ends. CDR3 size: 18 residues. The CDR3 DNA sequence: TGCGCCAGCAGCCCCCTGAAGGGGGGGGCCTCATATACAGATACGCAGTATTTT. This sequence encodes CASSPLKGGASYTDTQYF.

This clone is categorized as large. The chain employs TRBV28 and TRBJ1-1; D is undetermined. The CDR3 has 11 amino acids. V lost 6 bases to trimming and J lost 7 bases, with 9 bases between them. In germline, CDR1 is MDHEN, CDR2 SYDVKM. CDR3 residues: CASSRGLEAFF. As DNA, the CDR3 is TGTGCCAGCAGCCGAGGCCTTGAAGCTTTCTTT.

The rearrangement uses TRBV6-1 and TRBJ2-5; maybe TRBD1 (6 bases). The V gene's germline CDR1 is MNHNS and CDR2 SASEGT. The CDR3 length is 14 residues. V dropped 5 bases and J dropped 2 bases, with 12 bases sitting between them. The CDR3 reads CASSWDTRQETQYF. The CDR3 nucleotides read TGTGCCAGCAGTTGGGACACCCGTCAAGAGACCCAGTACTTC.

V and J are TRBV4-2 and TRBJ2-5, with TRBD2 matching over 10 bases. Germline V gene lookup returns CDR1 LGHNA and CDR2 YNFKEQ. J gave up 2 bases and V 4 bases, and 7 bases lay outside the gene matches. CDR3 length: 16 amino acids. CDR3: CASSRSAGGLQETQYF. CDR3 in DNA: TGTGCCAGCAGCCGATCAGCGGGGGGGTTACAAGAGACCCAGTACTTC.

This sequence joins TRBV4-1 and TRBJ2-1; D may be TRBD1 (5 bases). CDR3 length: 18 residues. Germline assignment: CDR1 MGHRA and CDR2 YSYEKL. Trimming took 3 bases from V and 3 from J, leaving 21 bases between them. CDR3 bases: TGCGCCAGCAGCCAGACGGAGTGGGCAGGGCCCGTCTACAATGAGCAGTTCTTC. As protein: CASSQTEWAGPVYNEQFF.